The sample holds a few counts of the clone carrying this TCR beta chain. The antigen is unknown. This record comes from a study of breast tumors, draining lymph nodes, adjacent tissues. Overall study results and limits: Data only fit, rather than demonstrated, lymph node origin of most tumor T cells. Tumor and nontumor repertoires were significantly more similar in luminal-like than in basal-like breast cancer.

TCRdb redid the calling of the multiplex PCR reads with MiXCR, one entry per CDR3 protein. The sample lists around 130,000 distinct CDR3 sequences; roughly 20% were seen once. Looked up from germline, CDR1 is MDHEN and CDR2 is SYDVKM. V shed 5 bases and J shed 0 bases, with 16 bases lying between them. The length of the CDR3 is 17 residues. Breast cancer patients provided tissue from their axillary draining lymph nodes. This clonotype originated in a female donor with breast cancer. Some clones in this sample may be carry-over from other donors' samples. The sequenced material came from axillary lymph node tissue. The V call is TRBV28, the J call TRBJ2-2; D gene ambiguous. The CDR3 protein is CASSPPNFDSNTGELFF. The CDR3, as DNA: TGTGCCAGCAGTCCCCCTAATTTCGATTCGAACACCGGGGAGCTGTTTTTT. Variable domain in full (rest from reference TRBV28 and TRBJ2-2): DVKVTQSSRYLVKRTGEKVFLECVQDMDHENMFWYRQDPGLGLRLIYFSYDVKMKEKGDIPEGYSVSREKKERFSLILESASTNQTSMYLCASSPPNFDSNTGELFFGEGSRLTVL.